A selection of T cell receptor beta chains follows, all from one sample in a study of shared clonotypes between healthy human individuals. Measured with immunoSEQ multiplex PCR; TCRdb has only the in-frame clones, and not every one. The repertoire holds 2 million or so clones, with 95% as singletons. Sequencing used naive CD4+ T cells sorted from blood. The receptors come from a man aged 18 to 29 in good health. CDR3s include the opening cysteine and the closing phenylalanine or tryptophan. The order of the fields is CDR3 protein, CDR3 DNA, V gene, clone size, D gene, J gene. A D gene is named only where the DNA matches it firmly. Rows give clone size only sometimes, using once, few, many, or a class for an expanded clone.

CASSYPGTSGLYEQYF,TGTGCCAGCAGTTACCCCGGGACTAGCGGTCTCTACGAGCAGTACTTC,TRBV6-5,NA,TRBD2,TRBJ2-7
CASRDPAGNEQYF,TGCGCCAGCAGAGACCCGGCGGGGAACGAGCAGTACTTC,TRBV10-2,once,NA,TRBJ2-7
CASSQESSYNSPLHF,TGCGCCAGCAGTCAGGAGAGCTCCTATAATTCACCCCTCCACTTT,TRBV5-1,few,NA,TRBJ1-6
CASSLSVAGNYEQYF,TGTGCCAGCAGTTTGAGTGTAGCGGGGAACTACGAGCAGTACTTC,TRBV28,NA,TRBD2,TRBJ2-7
CASSSGQGDTGELFF,TGTGCCAGCAGCTCGGGACAGGGAGACACCGGGGAGCTGTTTTTT,TRBV7-9,NA,TRBD1,TRBJ2-2
CASSLVARRDTGELFF,TGTGCCAGCAGCTTAGTCGCCCGACGGGACACCGGGGAGCTGTTTTTT,TRBV13,NA,NA,TRBJ2-2
CASSRLEDRLTEAFF,TGTGCCAGCAGCCGATTAGAAGACAGGTTAACTGAAGCTTTCTTT,TRBV14,NA,NA,TRBJ1-1
CASVAGELFF,TGTGCCAGCGTCGCCGGGGAGCTGTTTTTT,TRBV7-9,NA,NA,TRBJ2-2
CAISDTGGAYNEQFF,TGTGCCATCAGTGACACAGGGGGGGCCTACAATGAGCAGTTCTTC,TRBV10-3,NA,NA,TRBJ2-1
CAWRGDRTSQNTEAFF,TGTGCCTGGAGGGGGGACAGGACTTCTCAGAACACTGAAGCTTTCTTT,TRBV30,NA,TRBD1,TRBJ1-1
CASSTIAGNNEQFF,TGTGCCAGCTCTACGATAGCGGGAAACAATGAGCAGTTCTTC,TRBV18,NA,TRBD2,TRBJ2-1
CASSPDSGELFF,TGTGCCAGCAGCCCGGACTCCGGGGAGCTGTTTTTT,TRBV2,NA,NA,TRBJ2-2
CSAWSLGGYTF,TGCAGTGCGTGGTCCTTAGGGGGCTACACCTTC,TRBV20-1,NA,NA,TRBJ1-2
CASSSTGSTQYF,TGTGCCAGCAGCTCCACAGGGTCGACCCAGTACTTC,TRBV9,NA,NA,TRBJ2-5
CASSLGPFSNQPQHF,TGTGCCAGCAGCTTAGGGCCATTTAGCAATCAGCCCCAGCATTTT,TRBV7-2,NA,NA,TRBJ1-5
CASKTHRDFNYGYTF,TGTGCCAGTAAGACCCATAGGGACTTTAACTATGGCTACACCTTC,TRBV19,NA,NA,TRBJ1-2
CASSLGGPRTNEQFF,TGTGCCAGCAGCCTAGGGGGCCCCCGAACCAATGAGCAGTTCTTC,TRBV7-2,once,TRBD1,TRBJ2-1
CASSRSIAGETQYF,TGTGCCAGCAGCCGATCCATCGCGGGAGAGACCCAGTACTTC,TRBV7-2,NA,NA,TRBJ2-5
CASSPGQGRSYETQYF,TGTGCCAGCAGCCCGGGACAGGGGAGGAGTTATGAGACCCAGTACTTC,TRBV5-8,NA,TRBD1,TRBJ2-5
CASRLIGTDTQYF,TGTGCCAGCCGCCTGATCGGCACAGATACGCAGTATTTT,TRBV2,NA,NA,TRBJ2-3
CASSVDRGFSTDTQYF,TGTGCCAGCAGCGTCGACAGGGGGTTTAGCACAGATACGCAGTATTTT,TRBV9,NA,TRBD1,TRBJ2-3
CSVEEGRGEQYF,TGCAGCGTTGAAGAGGGCAGGGGGGAGCAGTACTTC,TRBV29-1,NA,TRBD1,TRBJ2-7
CASSYTQSSGNTIYF,TGTGCCAGCAGTTACACCCAGTCCTCTGGAAACACCATATATTTT,TRBV6-5,NA,NA,TRBJ1-3
CASSKQQETQYF,TGCGCCAGCAGCAAACAACAAGAGACCCAGTACTTC,TRBV5-1,NA,NA,TRBJ2-5
CASSPVTGDSPLHF,TGTGCCAGCAGCCCAGTGACAGGAGATTCACCCCTCCACTTT,TRBV11-2,NA,NA,TRBJ1-6
CASRPTGNGNTIYF,TGTGCCAGCAGACCGACAGGGAACGGAAACACCATATATTTT,TRBV27,NA,TRBD1,TRBJ1-3
CASSSETAYEQYF,TGCGCCAGCAGCTCGGAGACAGCCTACGAGCAGTACTTC,TRBV5-1,once,NA,TRBJ2-7
CASTQGRNTEAFF,TGTGCCAGCACACAGGGCAGGAACACTGAAGCTTTCTTT,TRBV28,NA,NA,TRBJ1-1
CASSQVGLVETQYF,TGCGCCAGCAGCCAAGTGGGTCTGGTAGAGACCCAGTACTTC,TRBV4-1,NA,NA,TRBJ2-5
CASSLDGRAGYTF,TGTGCCAGCAGCTTAGATGGGCGAGCTGGCTACACCTTC,TRBV11-2,once,NA,TRBJ1-2
CASSYDKWTGGGYTF,TGTGCCAGCAGTTACGATAAGTGGACAGGGGGCGGCTACACCTTC,TRBV6-5,NA,TRBD1,TRBJ1-2
CAWGTSGSQETQYF,TGTGCCTGGGGGACTAGCGGGAGCCAAGAGACCCAGTACTTC,TRBV30,once,TRBD2,TRBJ2-5
CASSFGTVVSF,TGCGCCAGCAGCTTTGGGACAGTTGTAAGCTTC,TRBV5-1,NA,TRBD1,TRBJ2-7
CSARGADTQYF,TGCAGCGCTAGGGGGGCAGATACGCAGTATTTT,TRBV29-1,NA,NA,TRBJ2-3
CASSFVSSGNTIYF,TGTGCCAGCAGCTTTGTAAGCTCTGGAAACACCATATATTTT,TRBV7-9,once,NA,TRBJ1-3
CASSLGLAGGRGGTDTQYF,TGCGCCAGCAGCTTGGGACTAGCGGGAGGAAGAGGGGGCACAGATACGCAGTATTTT,TRBV5-1,NA,TRBD2,TRBJ2-3
CASSSDPSQYF,TGTGCCAGCAGCTCAGACCCATCGCAGTATTTT,TRBV11-2,NA,NA,TRBJ2-3